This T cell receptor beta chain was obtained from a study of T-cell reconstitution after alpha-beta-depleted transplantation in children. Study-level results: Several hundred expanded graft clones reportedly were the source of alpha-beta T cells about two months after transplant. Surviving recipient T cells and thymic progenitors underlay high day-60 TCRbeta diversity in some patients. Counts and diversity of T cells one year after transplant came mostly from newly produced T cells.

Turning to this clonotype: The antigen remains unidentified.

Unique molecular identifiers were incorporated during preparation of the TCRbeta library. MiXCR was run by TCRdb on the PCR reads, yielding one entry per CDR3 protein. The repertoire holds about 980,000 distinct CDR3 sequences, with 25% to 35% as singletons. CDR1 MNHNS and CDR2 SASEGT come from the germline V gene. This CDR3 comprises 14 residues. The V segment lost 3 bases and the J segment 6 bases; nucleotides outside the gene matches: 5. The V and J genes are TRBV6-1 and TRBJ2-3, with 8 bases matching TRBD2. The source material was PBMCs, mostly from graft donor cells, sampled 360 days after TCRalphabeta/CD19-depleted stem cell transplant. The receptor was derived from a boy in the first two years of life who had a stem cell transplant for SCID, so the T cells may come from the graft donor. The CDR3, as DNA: TGTGCCAGCAGTGATATGGCGGGAGGCGATACGCAGTATTTT. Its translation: CASSDMAGGDTQYF.